This T cell receptor (beta chain) was obtained from a study of Tregs in tolerant kidney transplant recipients. V lost 2 bases to trimming and J lost 4 bases, with 9 bases between them. Germline-derived CDR1 and CDR2 are MNHEY and SVGAGI. CDR3 size: 13 residues. This clone was seen once. Assay: immunoSEQ multiplex PCR; the TCRdb copy retains only in-frame clones and omits some. This sample has 80,000 to 90,000 clones; roughly 92% occur once, and the top ten carry 4.7%. This clonotype was sampled from a human donor in good health. V usage is TRBV6-5 and J usage is TRBJ2-7, with TRBD1 as a possible D gene (6 bases). The sample taken for sequencing was CD8+ T cells from blood. CDR3 nucleotides: TGTGCCAGCAGTTACGGGGGCGTATACGAGCAGTACTTC. Encoded protein: CASSYGGVYEQYF.